This TCR beta chain is drawn from a study of blood T cell repertoires in COVID-19. J lost 5 bases, V lost 0 bases, and 4 bases had no gene match. Germline values: CDR1 SGHNT, CDR2 YYREEE (reference sequence). The CDR3 runs 15 residues. Sequenced by immunoSEQ multiplex PCR; TCRdb stores in-frame clones only, minus some. In the table there are 97,000 or so clones, about nine tenths of which are singletons. The sequenced material came from peripheral blood. This TCR was sampled from a man aged 45 to 65 with acute or convalescent COVID-19. The chain is built from TRBV5-4 and TRBJ2-5; 10 bases are shared with TRBD2. The CDR3 nucleotides read TGTGCCAGCAGCTTGGGGCTAGCGGGAGACGAGACCCAGTACTTC. Its translation is CASSLGLAGDETQYF. The complete variable domain, with remaining parts taken from reference TRBV5-4 and TRBJ2-5, reads ETGVTQSPTHLIKTRGQQVTLRCSSQSGHNTVSWYQQALGQGPQFIFQYYREEENGRGNFPPRFSGLQFPNYSSELNVNALELDDSALYLCASSLGLAGDETQYFGPGTRLLVL.